Included here is one T cell receptor (beta chain) sequence, with context. Its cognate antigen is unknown. This record belongs to a study of shared clonotypes between healthy human individuals. The CDR3 is 14 amino acids. The V and J ends lost 3 bases and 2 bases respectively, with 10 bases between them. Germline V gives CDR1 LNHDA, CDR2 SQIVND (reference sequence). TCRdb's table, derived via immunoSEQ multiplex PCR, lists solely in-frame clones and lacks some. The data hold approximately 1.9 million clones, with around 95% observed a single time. Study findings and constraints: Sampling covered blood only; tissue repertoires likely differ.

CD8 cells classed as naive were CD45RO-negative and positively selected for CCR7, excluding terminally differentiated effector memory CD45RA+ cells. The specimen was naive CD8+ T cells from PBMCs. The sequence was obtained from a man between 18 and 35 years old in good health. Some clones in this sample may be carry-over from other donors' samples. The rearrangement joins TRBV19 to TRBJ2-5, with D perhaps matching TRBD2 (5 bases). The CDR3 spells CASSMAREQETQYF. Here the CDR3 DNA reads TGTGCCAGTAGTATGGCGAGGGAACAAGAGACCCAGTACTTC.